This is a list of T cell receptor beta chains from one sample in a study of cytomegalovirus exposure and HLA in healthy donors. Produced via immunoSEQ multiplex PCR; TCRdb's table is partial and in-frame only. Of 180,000 or so clones in the sample, around 80% were seen once. Sequenced sample: PBMCs. The source is a woman aged 45-60 years in good health and CMV-seropositive. Each CDR3 is given with its conserved first and last residue. Each record gives: CDR3 DNA, CDR3 protein, J gene, clone size, V gene, D gene. A D gene is named only where the DNA matches it firmly. Clone size is stated in some rows and not others, as once, few, many or a class when expanded.

CDR3 DNA: TGCGCCAGCAGTGAGGGCAGGGGAGTTTACGAGCAGTACTTC
CDR3 protein: CASSEGRGVYEQYF
J gene: TRBJ2-7
clone size: once
V gene: TRBV10-2
D gene: NA

CDR3 DNA: TGTGCCAGCAGCCAAGATACAGGGTCAGGGAGCCAGCCCCAGCATTTT
CDR3 protein: CASSQDTGSGSQPQHF
J gene: TRBJ1-5
clone size: NA
V gene: TRBV4-2
D gene: NA

CDR3 DNA: TGTGCCAGTAGGACAAGAGAGTATAATTCACCCCTCCACTTT
CDR3 protein: CASRTREYNSPLHF
J gene: TRBJ1-6
clone size: NA
V gene: TRBV19
D gene: NA

CDR3 DNA: TGTGCCAGCAGCCAACGGGAAGGGGGCTGGGAAAAACTGTTTTTT
CDR3 protein: CASSQREGGWEKLFF
J gene: TRBJ1-4
clone size: few
V gene: TRBV7-2
D gene: TRBD1

CDR3 DNA: TGTGCCAGCAGCTTAGGAGGGGGGGCAACCTTC
CDR3 protein: CASSLGGGATF
J gene: TRBJ1-2
clone size: NA
V gene: TRBV7-8
D gene: NA

CDR3 DNA: TGTGCCAGTAGCCCAAGACTAGCGGGAGGGATGGATACGCAGTATTTT
CDR3 protein: CASSPRLAGGMDTQYF
J gene: TRBJ2-3
clone size: once
V gene: TRBV19
D gene: TRBD2

CDR3 DNA: TGTGCCAGCAGTGCAGGGGTCTCTGGAAACACCATATATTTT
CDR3 protein: CASSAGVSGNTIYF
J gene: TRBJ1-3
clone size: NA
V gene: TRBV2
D gene: NA

CDR3 DNA: TGTGCCAGCAGCCAGACAGGTGTAAACACCGGGGAGCTGTTTTTT
CDR3 protein: CASSQTGVNTGELFF
J gene: TRBJ2-2
clone size: NA
V gene: TRBV4-2
D gene: NA

CDR3 DNA: TGTGCCCTAGGATACCAAGAGACCCAGTACTTC
CDR3 protein: CALGYQETQYF
J gene: TRBJ2-5
clone size: NA
V gene: TRBV30
D gene: NA

CDR3 DNA: TGTGCCAGCAGCTTCGGGGTAGGCGATCAGCCCCAGCATTTT
CDR3 protein: CASSFGVGDQPQHF
J gene: TRBJ1-5
clone size: NA
V gene: TRBV7-2
D gene: NA

CDR3 DNA: TGCGCCAGCAGCTCTTTAGCGGGGGCGAACACCGGGGAGCTGTTTTTT
CDR3 protein: CASSSLAGANTGELFF
J gene: TRBJ2-2
clone size: NA
V gene: TRBV5-1
D gene: TRBD2

CDR3 DNA: TGTGCCAGCAGCCCTGGGACAGGGGGGTCCACCGGGGAGCTGTTTTTT
CDR3 protein: CASSPGTGGSTGELFF
J gene: TRBJ2-2
clone size: NA
V gene: TRBV7-2
D gene: TRBD1

CDR3 DNA: TGTGCCAGCGCACAGTCTAACTATGGCTACACCTTC
CDR3 protein: CASAQSNYGYTF
J gene: TRBJ1-2
clone size: NA
V gene: TRBV6-1
D gene: NA

CDR3 DNA: TGTGCCGTCCAAGGACTAGCGGGTTCATCAGATACGCAGTATTTT
CDR3 protein: CAVQGLAGSSDTQYF
J gene: TRBJ2-3
clone size: NA
V gene: TRBV10-3
D gene: TRBD2

CDR3 DNA: TGTGCCAGCAGTTTATTCGGGAGGGCGAACACCGGGGAGCTGTTTTTT
CDR3 protein: CASSLFGRANTGELFF
J gene: TRBJ2-2
clone size: NA
V gene: TRBV28
D gene: TRBD2

CDR3 DNA: TGTGCCAGCAGCCCGTGGACTAGCGGGAGTAACAATGAGCAGTTCTTC
CDR3 protein: CASSPWTSGSNNEQFF
J gene: TRBJ2-1
clone size: NA
V gene: TRBV11-3
D gene: TRBD2

CDR3 DNA: TGTGCCAGCAGCAAGGGACTAGCGGGGGGGCCTAGCTCCTACAATGAGCAGTTCTTC
CDR3 protein: CASSKGLAGGPSSYNEQFF
J gene: TRBJ2-1
clone size: NA
V gene: TRBV13
D gene: TRBD2

CDR3 DNA: TGTGCCAGCACCAAAACCTCTGGACAGGGATATGGAAAACTGTTTTTT
CDR3 protein: CASTKTSGQGYGKLFF
J gene: TRBJ1-4
clone size: NA
V gene: TRBV28
D gene: TRBD1

CDR3 DNA: TGTGCCAGCAGCTTGGGGGGTACACAGTCTGGCTACACCTTC
CDR3 protein: CASSLGGTQSGYTF
J gene: TRBJ1-2
clone size: NA
V gene: TRBV7-9
D gene: NA

CDR3 DNA: TGCAGCGTCGCTAGGAGCACAGATACGCAGTATTTT
CDR3 protein: CSVARSTDTQYF
J gene: TRBJ2-3
clone size: NA
V gene: TRBV29-1
D gene: NA

CDR3 DNA: TGCGCCAGCAAGGATGGGCGGGCCAGGCGGACCCAGTACTTC
CDR3 protein: CASKDGRARRTQYF
J gene: TRBJ2-5
clone size: NA
V gene: TRBV5-1
D gene: NA

CDR3 DNA: TGTGCCTGGAGTGTACGGGGACTAGCGGGTCAAGAGACCCAGTACTTC
CDR3 protein: CAWSVRGLAGQETQYF
J gene: TRBJ2-5
clone size: NA
V gene: TRBV30
D gene: TRBD2

CDR3 DNA: TGTGCCAGTAGTATGTATAGAAGCACTGAAGCTTTCTTT
CDR3 protein: CASSMYRSTEAFF
J gene: TRBJ1-1
clone size: NA
V gene: TRBV19
D gene: NA

CDR3 DNA: TGTGCCACCAGCAGAGAATCGGGAGAAGGATACGAGCAGTACTTC
CDR3 protein: CATSRESGEGYEQYF
J gene: TRBJ2-7
clone size: NA
V gene: TRBV15
D gene: NA

CDR3 DNA: TGCGCCAGCAGCTTGGGCGGGGGCGGAGGCAATCAGCCCCAGCATTTT
CDR3 protein: CASSLGGGGGNQPQHF
J gene: TRBJ1-5
clone size: NA
V gene: TRBV5-1
D gene: NA

CDR3 DNA: TGTGCCAGCAGTGGCACGACCGGGAGCGCCTACGAGCAGTACTTC
CDR3 protein: CASSGTTGSAYEQYF
J gene: TRBJ2-7
clone size: NA
V gene: TRBV6-1
D gene: NA

CDR3 DNA: TGTGCCAGCAGGACAGGGGCCACCGGGGAGCTGTTTTTT
CDR3 protein: CASRTGATGELFF
J gene: TRBJ2-2
clone size: NA
V gene: TRBV6-5
D gene: TRBD1

CDR3 DNA: TGCGCCAGCAGTGAGTACAGGGAGAATTCACCCCTCTACTTT
CDR3 protein: CASSEYRENSPLYF
J gene: TRBJ1-6
clone size: NA
V gene: TRBV10-1
D gene: NA

CDR3 DNA: TGTGCCACCCGGACAGGGATAACAGAGACCCAGTACTTC
CDR3 protein: CATRTGITETQYF
J gene: TRBJ2-5
clone size: few
V gene: TRBV10-3
D gene: TRBD1

CDR3 DNA: TGTGCCAGCAGCTTCTCAGCCTACGAGCAGTACTTC
CDR3 protein: CASSFSAYEQYF
J gene: TRBJ2-7
clone size: NA
V gene: TRBV7-2
D gene: NA

CDR3 DNA: TGTGCCAGTAGTATGTTAGGACAGTTCGATACTAGCAATCAGCCCCAGCATTTT
CDR3 protein: CASSMLGQFDTSNQPQHF
J gene: TRBJ1-5
clone size: NA
V gene: TRBV19
D gene: NA

CDR3 DNA: TGCGCCAGCAGCTCTTCACTAGCGACTGAAGCTTTCTTT
CDR3 protein: CASSSSLATEAFF
J gene: TRBJ1-1
clone size: few
V gene: TRBV5-1
D gene: NA

CDR3 DNA: TGTGCCAGCAGTTTCGGGCAGGGAATTGGGCCCCAGCATTTT
CDR3 protein: CASSFGQGIGPQHF
J gene: TRBJ1-5
clone size: NA
V gene: TRBV27
D gene: NA

CDR3 DNA: TGTGCCAGCAGCCCCTCGAGGGGGCGCGACGAGCAGTACTTC
CDR3 protein: CASSPSRGRDEQYF
J gene: TRBJ2-7
clone size: NA
V gene: TRBV11-2
D gene: TRBD1

CDR3 DNA: TGTGCCAGCTCACCAGGGACAGGGGGCCACATTCAGTACTTC
CDR3 protein: CASSPGTGGHIQYF
J gene: TRBJ2-4
clone size: NA
V gene: TRBV18
D gene: TRBD1

CDR3 DNA: TGTGCCAGCAGCCAACTTGGGACTAGCGGGACCTACGAGCAGTACTTC
CDR3 protein: CASSQLGTSGTYEQYF
J gene: TRBJ2-7
clone size: NA
V gene: TRBV4-2
D gene: TRBD2

CDR3 DNA: TGTGCCAGCAGCCAAGGGCAGGGGGTCTTCTACGAGCAGTACTTC
CDR3 protein: CASSQGQGVFYEQYF
J gene: TRBJ2-7
clone size: NA
V gene: TRBV4-2
D gene: TRBD1

CDR3 DNA: TGTGCCTGGAGTTCAGGGGGTCGCAATCAGCCCCAGCATTTT
CDR3 protein: CAWSSGGRNQPQHF
J gene: TRBJ1-5
clone size: NA
V gene: TRBV30
D gene: TRBD1

CDR3 DNA: TGTGCCAGCAGTTCCCCAGCAGGCGGGACGCACGACGAGCAGTACTTC
CDR3 protein: CASSSPAGGTHDEQYF
J gene: TRBJ2-7
clone size: NA
V gene: TRBV7-9
D gene: NA

CDR3 DNA: TGTGCCAGCAGCTCCGTTGCGGGGTACAATGAGCAGTTCTTC
CDR3 protein: CASSSVAGYNEQFF
J gene: TRBJ2-1
clone size: NA
V gene: TRBV11-2
D gene: NA

CDR3 DNA: TGTGCCAGCAGCTTAGGACTGGGCTATGGCTACACCTTC
CDR3 protein: CASSLGLGYGYTF
J gene: TRBJ1-2
clone size: NA
V gene: TRBV11-2
D gene: NA

CDR3 DNA: TGTGCCAGCAGAGACCGGGACTGGCAAGAGACCCAGTACTTC
CDR3 protein: CASRDRDWQETQYF
J gene: TRBJ2-5
clone size: NA
V gene: TRBV25-1
D gene: NA

CDR3 DNA: TGCGCCAGCAGCTTGGAACTAGCGGGAGTCGGTGAGCAGTTCTTC
CDR3 protein: CASSLELAGVGEQFF
J gene: TRBJ2-1
clone size: NA
V gene: TRBV5-1
D gene: TRBD2

CDR3 DNA: TGTGCCAGCAGCGTCGGGACTAGCGGGGGGGCGTGGGATACGCAGTATTTT
CDR3 protein: CASSVGTSGGAWDTQYF
J gene: TRBJ2-3
clone size: once
V gene: TRBV9
D gene: TRBD2

CDR3 DNA: TGTGCTAGCAGCTTCAACATCGAGGGATACAATGAGCAGTTCTTC
CDR3 protein: CASSFNIEGYNEQFF
J gene: TRBJ2-1
clone size: NA
V gene: TRBV7-7
D gene: NA

CDR3 DNA: TGTGCCAGCAGGCAACAGGGGACCAACACCGGGGAGCTGTTTTTT
CDR3 protein: CASRQQGTNTGELFF
J gene: TRBJ2-2
clone size: NA
V gene: TRBV2
D gene: TRBD1

CDR3 DNA: TGTGCCAGCAGCGTAGGGGCTAGCGGGGGAGCGGAGACCCAGTACTTC
CDR3 protein: CASSVGASGGAETQYF
J gene: TRBJ2-5
clone size: NA
V gene: TRBV9
D gene: TRBD2

CDR3 DNA: TGTGCCAGCAGCCCCCTAGGCAGAGAAGGTCTCACTGAAGCTTTCTTT
CDR3 protein: CASSPLGREGLTEAFF
J gene: TRBJ1-1
clone size: NA
V gene: TRBV14
D gene: NA

CDR3 DNA: TGTGCCAGCAGAGGGGGGGTCTGGGGAACCGGGGAGCTGTTTTTT
CDR3 protein: CASRGGVWGTGELFF
J gene: TRBJ2-2
clone size: NA
V gene: TRBV6-1
D gene: NA

CDR3 DNA: TGCAGCGTTGAAGATAGGGGAGGGGGGACTTCAGAGACCCAGTACTTC
CDR3 protein: CSVEDRGGGTSETQYF
J gene: TRBJ2-5
clone size: NA
V gene: TRBV29-1
D gene: NA

CDR3 DNA: TGTGCCAGCAGCATAACAGGGGAGGACACTGAAGCTTTCTTT
CDR3 protein: CASSITGEDTEAFF
J gene: TRBJ1-1
clone size: NA
V gene: TRBV6-6
D gene: TRBD1

CDR3 DNA: TGTGCCAGCAGCTTAGGGACTAGCGGGATCAATGAGCAGTTCTTC
CDR3 protein: CASSLGTSGINEQFF
J gene: TRBJ2-1
clone size: once
V gene: TRBV7-6
D gene: TRBD2

CDR3 DNA: TGTGCCAGCAGTGAAGGGAGGGGGGGTCAGCCCCAGCATTTT
CDR3 protein: CASSEGRGGQPQHF
J gene: TRBJ1-5
clone size: NA
V gene: TRBV6-1
D gene: NA

CDR3 DNA: TGCGCCAGCAGCCAAGTAACCGGGGGGAGGCCCTACGAGCAGTACTTC
CDR3 protein: CASSQVTGGRPYEQYF
J gene: TRBJ2-7
clone size: NA
V gene: TRBV4-3
D gene: TRBD2